The next 10 T cell receptor beta chains were all read from a single sample in a study of Ad26.COV2.S vaccination and SARS-CoV-2 variants. The protocol was immunoSEQ multiplex PCR, while the TCRdb copy is restricted to in-frame clones and leaves out a portion. The sample has some 240,000 clones; around nine tenths are singletons. Regarding treatment: approximately 18 received Ad26.COV2.S at low or high dose, single or two shots; 5 received placebo; per-sample allocation not given. Sampling was done on day 63 after the first vaccine or placebo injection. The sample was peripheral blood, taken in a trial of Ad26.COV2.S vaccine versus placebo. The receptors derive from a person between 18 and 59 years old who received the Ad26.COV2.S COVID-19 vaccine or a placebo.

The CDR3 loop reads CASRPSRNTEAFF. CDR3 coding DNA: TGTGCCAGCAGACCTTCTCGGAACACTGAAGCTTTCTTT. This sequence joins TRBV7-9 and TRBJ1-1; D is unclear. Per the germline V gene, CDR1 is SEHNR and CDR2 is FQNEAQ (reference sequence). V was pared by 6 bases and J by 1 base, with 9 bases between. This CDR3 region has 13 residues.

This clone has just one count. The chain recombines TRBV5-4 with TRBJ2-7, with a possible D match to TRBD1 (7 bases). The CDR3 is made up of 15 amino acids. The germline V gene has CDR1 SGHNT and CDR2 YYREEE (reference sequence). V was cut by 2 bases and J by 2 bases, with 14 bases left in between. Here the CDR3 DNA reads TGTGCCAGCAGCTTTCAGGGGGGCACCACCTACGAGCAGTACGTC. Protein: CASSFQGGTTYEQYV.

This clone was observed a handful of times. The chain links TRBV4-3 to TRBJ2-2; D gene uncertain. V was shortened by 0 bases and J by 0 bases, with 11 bases between the two germline ends. The CDR3 is 17 residues long. CDR1 is LGHNA, CDR2 YSLEER, per germline. The DNA of the CDR3 is TGCGCCAGCAGCCAAGATTGGCAGTTAGCGAACACCGGGGAGCTGTTTTTT. Translated: CASSQDWQLANTGELFF.

The chain uses TRBV5-1 and TRBJ2-5; D is uncertain. Looked up from germline, CDR1 is SGHRS and CDR2 is YFSETQ. Trimming took off 0 bases at V and 0 bases at J, with 3 bases between the two ends. The CDR3 runs to 13 residues. The CDR3 is CASSLGYQETQYF. CDR3 sequence (DNA): TGCGCCAGCAGCTTGGGATACCAAGAGACCCAGTACTTC. The whole variable domain, remainder taken from reference TRBV5-1 and TRBJ2-5, is KAGVTQTPRYLIKTRGQQVTLSCSPISGHRSVSWYQQTPGQGLQFLFEYFSETQRNKGNFPGRFSGRQFSNSRSEMNVSTLELGDSALYLCASSLGYQETQYFGPGTRLLVL.

The rearrangement links TRBV9 to TRBJ2-3, with 7 bases that match TRBD2. Germline-derived CDR1 and CDR2 are SGDLS and YYNGEE. Trimming removed 3 bases from V and 0 bases from J; junction bases left unmatched: 13. CDR3 size: 18 residues. CDR3 bases: TGTGCCAGCAGCGCCCCCCTGGCGGGGGAATCTAGCACAGATACGCAGTATTTT. Translated: CASSAPLAGESSTDTQYF.

The chain recombines TRBV4-2 with TRBJ2-1; D uncertain. V was shortened by 5 bases and J by 3 bases, with 11 bases between the two germline ends. Germline assignment: CDR1 LGHNA and CDR2 YNFKEQ. The CDR3 spans 14 residues. In DNA form, the CDR3 reads TGTGCCAGCAGCTCCCGTCACGGCTACAATGAGCAGTTCTTC. Translated, it gives CASSSRHGYNEQFF.

Concerning this clone: Other DNA sequences in this sample translate to the same CDR3. V is TRBV5-6 and J is TRBJ1-5; TRBD1 matches at 7 bases. The CDR3 is made up of 16 amino acids. J gave up 2 bases and V 4 bases, and 9 bases lay outside the gene matches. Germline V gene sequence: CDR1 SGHDT, CDR2 YYEEEE. CDR3 loop: CASSPRQGRGNQPQHF. In nucleotides, the CDR3 is TGTGCCAGCAGCCCTAGACAGGGACGCGGCAATCAGCCCCAGCATTTT.

This clone was observed a single time. One end of the junction is discordant with germline, which a read error may explain. The rearrangement uses TRBV10-3 and TRBJ1-2; no reliable D call. Germline V gene sequence: CDR1 ENHRY, CDR2 SYGVKD. This CDR3 is built from 10 residues. The CDR3 region is CAIIDPRMDF. CDR3 sequence (DNA): TGTGCCATCATAGACCCCCGGATGGACTTC.

The chain employs TRBV18 and TRBJ1-1, with 7 bases lining up with TRBD1. This CDR3 contains 20 residues. V shed 2 bases and J 0 bases; nucleotides not matched to a gene: 18. Germline CDR1 is KGHSH and CDR2 is LQKENI. This CDR3 is CASSPVSGIGGLTMNTEAFF. As DNA, the CDR3 is TGTGCCAGCTCACCAGTCTCGGGGATAGGGGGCCTTACTATGAACACTGAAGCTTTCTTT.

The V call is TRBV18, the J call TRBJ1-5; D is undetermined. The CDR3 totals 11 residues. V was trimmed by 5 bases and J by 10 bases, leaving 9 bases between them. The germline V gene encodes CDR1 KGHSH and CDR2 LQKENI. This CDR3 is CASSDGGPQHF. In DNA form, the CDR3 reads TGTGCCAGCTCAGACGGTGGTCCCCAGCATTTT.